What follows are 30 T cell receptor beta chains derived from one specimen sequenced in a study of blood T cell repertoires in COVID-19. Measured with immunoSEQ multiplex PCR; TCRdb has only the in-frame clones, and not every one. The table lists 250,000 to 350,000 clones, 70% to 90% of them singletons. Sequencing input: PBMCs or T cells enriched from blood (not recorded which). The receptors stem from a woman aged 25 to 39 who had recovered from COVID-19.

The J gene is TRBJ2-6, the V gene TRBV10-1; 7 bases line up with TRBD1. This CDR3 is 16 amino acids long. Germline loops: CDR1 WNHNN, CDR2 SYGVQD (reference sequence). V gave up 10 bases and J gave up 0 bases; unmatched junction bases: 9. The CDR3 bases are TGCGCCAAACTAGACAGGGCGAGCTCTGGGGCCAACGTCCTGACTTTC. It codes for CAKLDRASSGANVLTF.

This rearrangement joins TRBV3-1 (or the pseudogene TRBV3-2) to TRBJ2-3; D is uncertain. V gave up 0 bases and J gave up 2 bases, with 9 bases separating them. The CDR3 is made up of 15 amino acids. Germline V gene data show CDR1 as LGHDT and CDR2 as YNNKEL (reference sequence). The CDR3 here is CASSQDELATDTQYF. The CDR3 DNA reads as TGTGCCAGCAGCCAAGACGAACTCGCCACAGATACGCAGTATTTT.

The genes are TRBV27 and TRBJ1-2; D is possibly TRBD1 (6 bases). Between the trimmed V and J ends, which lost 3 bases and 3 bases, there was a span of 11 bases. This CDR3 comprises 14 residues. The germline V gene has CDR1 MNHEY and CDR2 SMNVEV (reference sequence). The DNA of the CDR3 is TGTGCCAGCAGTTTGGTTGAGGGGGACTATGGCTACACCTTC. Protein: CASSLVEGDYGYTF.

V usage is TRBV28 and J usage is TRBJ1-4; 7 bases match TRBD1. The CDR3 runs to 15 residues. Per germline, CDR1 MDHEN and CDR2 SYDVKM. J gave up 1 base and V 6 bases, and 5 bases lay outside the gene matches. The CDR3: CASSSRGRTNEKLFF. CDR3 nucleotides: TGTGCCAGCAGCTCTAGGGGGCGAACTAATGAAAAACTGTTTTTT.

The chain uses TRBV5-1 and TRBJ2-5; TRBD2 agrees at 13 bases. Germline assignment: CDR1 SGHRS and CDR2 YFSETQ. Germline trimming cut 3 bases from V and 3 bases from J; bases unmatched to any gene: 2. The CDR3 totals 15 residues. CDR3 protein: CASSSGLAGKETQYF. Here the CDR3 DNA reads TGCGCCAGCAGCTCGGGACTAGCGGGGAAAGAGACCCAGTACTTC.

The chain links TRBV2 to TRBJ2-7; TRBD2 aligns across 8 bases. The CDR3 totals 12 residues. With V trimmed by 7 bases and J by 4 bases, 3 bases remained unmatched. CDR1 and CDR2 (germline): SNHLY, FYNNEI. CDR3 sequence reads: CASTSGGYEQYF. The CDR3 coding sequence is TGTGCCAGCACCTCGGGGGGGTACGAGCAGTACTTC.

This sequence joins TRBV18 and TRBJ2-5; D may be TRBD2 (5 bases). The germline CDR1 and CDR2 sequences are KGHSH and LQKENI. There are 13 residues in the CDR3. Trimming took off 3 bases at V and 0 bases at J, with 5 bases between the two ends. CDR3 region: CASSPGDQETQYF. CDR3 nucleotide sequence: TGTGCCAGCTCACCGGGAGACCAAGAGACCCAGTACTTC.

This chain joins TRBV3-1 (or the pseudogene TRBV3-2) and TRBJ1-3, with 7 bases lining up with TRBD1. The trim removed 4 bases at V and 0 bases at J, leaving 3 bases unmatched. Per germline, CDR1 LGHDT and CDR2 YNNKEL (reference sequence). CDR3 length equals 15 residues. The CDR3 DNA sequence: TGTGCCAGCAGCCTTACAGGGGACTCTGGAAACACCATATATTTT. Encoded protein: CASSLTGDSGNTIYF.

The CDR3 DNA reads TGTGCCAGCAGTTTATGGGGGGCTACCTACAATGAGCAGTTCTTC. Translation: CASSLWGATYNEQFF. The gene calls are TRBV28 and TRBJ2-1; a possible D gene is TRBD1 (6 bases). V was clipped by 0 bases and J by 2 bases, with 8 bases between them. The CDR3 covers 15 residues. Per germline, CDR1 MDHEN and CDR2 SYDVKM.

This clone was observed a few times. The chain couples TRBV5-1 to TRBJ1-1; possibly TRBD1 for D (5 bases). The germline V and J ends were trimmed by 3 bases and 4 bases, with 13 bases remaining between them. The V gene's germline CDR1 is SGHRS and CDR2 YFSETQ. CDR3 size: 14 residues. The CDR3 sequence: CASSSGQLGTEAFF. CDR3 in DNA: TGCGCCAGCAGCTCTGGACAATTGGGCACTGAAGCTTTCTTT.

The gene calls are TRBV5-1 and TRBJ1-1; D unresolved. The CDR3 loop spans 16 amino acids. V was shortened by 1 base and J by 1 base, with 14 bases between the two germline ends. CDR1 and CDR2 from the germline V gene are SGHRS and YFSETQ. The CDR3 DNA reads as TGCGCCAGCAGCTTGCTCGGGAGAACCTCGAACACTGAAGCTTTCTTT. It codes for CASSLLGRTSNTEAFF.

The rearrangement joins TRBV12-3 or TRBV12-4 to TRBJ1-5; tentatively, D is TRBD1 (6 bases). The germline V and J ends were trimmed by 11 bases and 6 bases, with 14 bases remaining between them. CDR3 length: 12 amino acids. The CDR3 DNA sequence: TGTGCCGCAGGGGAAAGGGGTCAGCCCCAGCATTTT. Translation gives CAAGERGQPQHF.

V and J are TRBV3-1 (or the pseudogene TRBV3-2) and TRBJ1-6, with 8 bases that match TRBD1. The CDR3 length is 16 residues. Germline-derived CDR1 and CDR2 are LGHDT and YNNKEL (reference sequence). J was trimmed by 5 bases and V by 5 bases; bases with no gene match: 8. As DNA, the CDR3 is TGTGCCAGCAGCTCGAACGGACAGGGAGATAATTCACCCCTCCACTTT. This codes for CASSSNGQGDNSPLHF.

This rearrangement joins TRBV6-5 to TRBJ2-3; D not certain. Trimming removed 8 bases from V and 1 base from J, with 16 bases in between. CDR1 MNHEY and CDR2 SVGAGI come from the germline V gene. The CDR3 has 15 amino acids. CDR3 DNA: TGTGCCAGCGAGGAAGGAGTTTGGGGCACAGATACGCAGTATTTT. Its protein is CASEEGVWGTDTQYF.

The genes are TRBV4-2 and TRBJ2-1, with D uncertain. V lost 3 bases, J lost 0 bases, and 9 bases lay in between. Per the germline V gene, CDR1 is LGHNA and CDR2 is YNFKEQ. This CDR3 has 15 residues. CDR3 amino acids: CASSQGTISYNEQFF. CDR3 nucleotides: TGTGCCAGCAGCCAGGGTACTATCTCCTACAATGAGCAGTTCTTC.

The V gene is TRBV6-5, the J gene TRBJ1-4; 9 bases match TRBD1. Germline V gives CDR1 MNHEY, CDR2 SVGAGI. This CDR3 is 12 amino acids long. The junction had 5 bases not matched to a gene; V was cut back by 6 bases and J by 12 bases. In DNA form, the CDR3 reads TGTGCCAGCAGGGCCGACAGGGGGGAACTGTTTTTT. Protein product: CASRADRGELFF.

The CDR3 DNA reads as TGTGCCAGTTTGATCAGGGTTAATTCACCCCTCCACTTT. Translation gives CASLIRVNSPLHF. This chain links TRBV2 with TRBJ1-6, with D maybe TRBD1 (5 bases). Trimming took 9 bases from V and 6 from J, leaving 12 bases between them. The CDR3 is 13 residues long. Germline CDR1 SNHLY, CDR2 FYNNEI.

This sequence joins TRBV7-6 and TRBJ2-7; possible D gene TRBD2, 5 bases. Germline loops: CDR1 SGHVS, CDR2 FNYEAQ. The CDR3 runs to 13 residues. With 5 bases removed from V and 4 bases from J, the gap between germline ends came to 12 bases. The CDR3 sequence is CASSPGMSYEQYF. The CDR3 DNA reads TGTGCCAGCAGCCCGGGGATGTCTTACGAGCAGTACTTC.

The CDR3 spells CASSSSGQETQYF. CDR3 DNA: TGTGCCAGCAGTTCTAGCGGCCAAGAGACCCAGTACTTC. This chain joins TRBV28 and TRBJ2-5; the match to TRBD2 covers 7 bases. The junction had 0 bases not matched to a gene; V was cut back by 4 bases and J by 1 base. CDR1 is MDHEN, CDR2 SYDVKM, per germline. This CDR3 contains 13 residues.

This chain connects TRBV1 to TRBJ2-1; the listed D gene, TRBD2, was not tested against the DNA. TRBV1 is assigned pseudogene status. The CDR3 length is 17 residues. DNA for the CDR3: TGCACCAGCAGCTGCCTAGCGGGGGCCAGCTCCTACAATGAGCAGTTCTTC. This gives the protein CTSSCLAGASSYNEQFF.

With regard to this clone: One junction end disagrees with the germline gene, perhaps due to a read error. The chain employs TRBV6-5 and TRBJ1-5, with D possibly TRBD1 on 5 matching bases. Germline values: CDR1 MNHEY, CDR2 SVGAGI. The length of the CDR3 is 14 residues. CDR3 protein: CASSYSQGNQPQHF. The CDR3 DNA reads TGTGCCAGCAGTTACAGTCAGGGCAACCAGCCCCAGCATTTT.

The chain combines TRBV28 with TRBJ1-2; perhaps TRBD1 as D (5 bases). This CDR3 is built from 14 residues. Germline CDR1 and CDR2: MDHEN and SYDVKM. Deletions cut 2 bases from V and 8 bases from J, with 15 bases between. CDR3 DNA sequence: TGTGCCAGCAGTTTAATGCGGCAGGGTGGCGGCTACACCTTC. Protein: CASSLMRQGGGYTF.

The J gene is TRBJ2-7, the V gene TRBV29-1, with TRBD1 as a possible D gene (6 bases). V was shortened by 0 bases and J by 1 base, with 13 bases between the two germline ends. The CDR3 loop spans 15 amino acids. Germline-derived CDR1 and CDR2 are SQVTM and ANQGSEA. The DNA of the CDR3 is TGCAGCGTTGAAGATCCGACAGGCCCGTCCTACGAGCAGTACTTC. Amino acid sequence: CSVEDPTGPSYEQYF.

This rearrangement joins TRBV27 to TRBJ1-2; no definite D call. In germline, CDR1 is MNHEY, CDR2 SMNVEV (reference sequence). There are 13 residues in the CDR3. Trimming left V 6 bases short and J 6 bases short, with 14 bases between. CDR3 protein: CASSQRAGNGYTF. CDR3 nucleotide sequence: TGTGCCAGCAGCCAAAGGGCGGGGAATGGCTACACCTTC.

In nucleotides, the CDR3 is TGTGCCAGCAGTGGTCAGGAAAAACTGTTTTTT. It codes for CASSGQEKLFF. The J gene is TRBJ1-4, the V gene TRBV28; D is uncertain. CDR1 MDHEN and CDR2 SYDVKM come from the germline V gene. This CDR3 comprises 11 residues. Trimming removed 5 bases from V and 8 bases from J, with 6 bases in between.

The rearrangement links TRBV5-4 to TRBJ1-6; TRBD1 might be the D (5 bases). The germline gives CDR1 SGHNT, CDR2 YYREEE (reference sequence). The CDR3 extends over 15 amino acids. Trimming pared 0 bases from V and 6 bases from J, leaving 10 bases between. CDR3: CASSLDQGPNSPLHF. DNA of the CDR3: TGTGCCAGCAGCTTGGACCAGGGCCCTAATTCACCCCTCCACTTT. The full variable domain, in which reference TRBV5-4 and TRBJ1-6 provide the parts outside the CDR3, is ETGVTQSPTHLIKTRGQQVTLRCSSQSGHNTVSWYQQALGQGPQFIFQYYREEENGRGNFPPRFSGLQFPNYSSELNVNALELDDSALYLCASSLDQGPNSPLHFGNGTRLTVT.

The chain combines TRBV6-5 with TRBJ2-3; no definite D call. Germline CDR1 is MNHEY and CDR2 is SVGAGI. V was trimmed by 11 bases and J by 4 bases, leaving 10 bases between them. This CDR3 contains 11 residues. CDR3 region: CAGGTADTQYF. CDR3 nucleotides: TGTGCCGGTGGTACGGCAGATACGCAGTATTTT.

The J gene is TRBJ1-1, the V gene TRBV7-9, with no clear D. From germline, CDR1 is SEHNR and CDR2 FQNEAQ (reference sequence). Trimming removed 0 bases at V and 6 bases at J, with 17 bases between. The CDR3 has 16 amino acids. The CDR3 protein is CASSLALTALGAEAFF. DNA of the CDR3: TGTGCCAGCAGCTTAGCGCTGACCGCGCTAGGCGCTGAAGCTTTCTTT. Using reference TRBV7-9 and TRBJ1-1 for the parts outside the CDR3, the full variable domain is DTGVSQNPRHKITKRGQNVTFRCDPISEHNRLYWYRQTLGQGPEFLTYFQNEAQLEKSRLLSDRFSAERPKGSFSTLEIQRTEQGDSAMYLCASSLALTALGAEAFFGQGTRLTVV.

This clone was detected only a few times. The rearrangement uses TRBV6-4 and TRBJ1-2; D gene ambiguous. Germline loops: CDR1 MRHNA, CDR2 SNTAGT. V lost 5 bases, J lost 4 bases, and 11 bases lay in between. The CDR3 consists of 13 residues. The CDR3 here is CASSSDGSYGYTF. The CDR3 nucleotides read TGTGCCAGCAGTTCCGACGGGAGCTATGGCTACACCTTC.

This chain links TRBV12-5 with TRBJ1-1; D not resolved. The length of the CDR3 is 12 residues. The V end was cut by 5 bases, the J end by 3 bases, with 7 bases between. Germline V gives CDR1 LGHNT, CDR2 FRNRAP. The CDR3 sequence: CASGVQDTEAFF. In DNA, the CDR3 is TGTGCTAGTGGTGTGCAGGACACTGAAGCTTTCTTT.